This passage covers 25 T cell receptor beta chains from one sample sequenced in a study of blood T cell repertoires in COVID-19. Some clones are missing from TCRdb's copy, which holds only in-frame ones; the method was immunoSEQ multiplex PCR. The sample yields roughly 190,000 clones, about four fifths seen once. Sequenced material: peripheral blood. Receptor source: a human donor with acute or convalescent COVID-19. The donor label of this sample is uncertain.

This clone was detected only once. The CDR3 reads CASSAAGRASSYNEQFF. The CDR3 bases are TGTGCCAGCAGCGCGGCCGGGAGGGCCAGCTCCTACAATGAGCAGTTCTTC. The rearrangement joins TRBV9 to TRBJ2-1, with 8 bases that match TRBD2. The CDR3 consists of 17 residues. The ends lost 3 bases at V and 0 bases at J; junction bases unmatched: 8. Germline-derived CDR1 and CDR2 are SGDLS and YYNGEE.

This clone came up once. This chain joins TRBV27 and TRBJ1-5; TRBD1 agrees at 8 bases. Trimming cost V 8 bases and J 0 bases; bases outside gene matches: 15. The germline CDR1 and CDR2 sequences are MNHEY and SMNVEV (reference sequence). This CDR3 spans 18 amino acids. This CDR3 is CASGLRTGRAYSNQPQHF. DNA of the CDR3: TGTGCCAGCGGACTAAGGACAGGGAGGGCCTATAGCAATCAGCCCCAGCATTTT.

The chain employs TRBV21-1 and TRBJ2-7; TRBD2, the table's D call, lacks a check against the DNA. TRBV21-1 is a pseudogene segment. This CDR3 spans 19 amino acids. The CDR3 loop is CASSKRRDRGELAGVEQYF. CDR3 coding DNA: TGTGCCAGCAGCAAAAGGAGGGACAGGGGGGAACTAGCGGGAGTCGAGCAGTACTTC.

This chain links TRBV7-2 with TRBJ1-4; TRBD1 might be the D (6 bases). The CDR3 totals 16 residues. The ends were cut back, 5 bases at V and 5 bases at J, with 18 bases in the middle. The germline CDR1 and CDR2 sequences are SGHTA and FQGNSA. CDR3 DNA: TGTGCCAGCAGCCCACAGGGAACAGGGTTAAATGAAAAACTGTTTTTT. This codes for CASSPQGTGLNEKLFF.

The CDR3 spells CASSLTGGGTDTQYF. The CDR3, as DNA: TGCGCCAGCAGCTTGACCGGGGGTGGCACAGATACGCAGTATTTT. The gene calls are TRBV5-1 and TRBJ2-3, with a possible D match to TRBD2 (6 bases). V gave up 1 base and J gave up 1 base, with 10 bases separating them. The CDR3 length is 15 residues. Looked up from germline, CDR1 is SGHRS and CDR2 is YFSETQ.

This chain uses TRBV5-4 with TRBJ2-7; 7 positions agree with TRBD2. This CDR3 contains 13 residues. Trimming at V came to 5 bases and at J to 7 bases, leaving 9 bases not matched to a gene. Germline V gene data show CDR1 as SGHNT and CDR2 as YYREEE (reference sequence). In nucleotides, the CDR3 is TGTGCCAGCAGTATAGAGCGGGGAGGGGAGCAGTACTTC. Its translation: CASSIERGGEQYF.

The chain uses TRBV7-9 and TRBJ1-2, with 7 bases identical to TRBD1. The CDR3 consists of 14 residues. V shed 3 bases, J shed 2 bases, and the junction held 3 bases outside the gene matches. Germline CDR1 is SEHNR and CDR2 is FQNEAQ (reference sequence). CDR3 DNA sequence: TGTGCCAGCAGCTTCGCGGGACAGAACTATGGCTACACCTTC. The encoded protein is CASSFAGQNYGYTF.

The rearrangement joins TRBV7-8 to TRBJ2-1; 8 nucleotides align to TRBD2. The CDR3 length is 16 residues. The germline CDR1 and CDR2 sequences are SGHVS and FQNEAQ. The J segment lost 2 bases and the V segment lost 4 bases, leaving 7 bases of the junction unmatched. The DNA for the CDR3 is TGTGCCAGCAGCTCCCAACTAGCGGATGCCTACAATGAGCAGTTCTTC. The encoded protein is CASSSQLADAYNEQFF.

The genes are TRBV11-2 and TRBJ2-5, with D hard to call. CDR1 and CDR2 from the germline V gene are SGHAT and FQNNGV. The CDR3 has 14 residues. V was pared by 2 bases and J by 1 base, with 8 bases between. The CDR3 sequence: CASSLLTAQETQYF. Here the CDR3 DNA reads TGTGCCAGCAGCTTACTCACAGCCCAAGAGACCCAGTACTTC.

The CDR3 region is CASSSGGTVTEAFF. The CDR3 nucleotides are TGTGCCAGCAGCTCAGGGGGGACGGTCACTGAAGCTTTCTTT. This chain joins TRBV11-3 and TRBJ1-1, with 7 bases that match TRBD1. The CDR3 runs 14 residues. V trimming: 4 bases; J trimming: 4 bases; junction bases outside the gene matches: 6. In germline, CDR1 is SGHNT, CDR2 YENEEA.

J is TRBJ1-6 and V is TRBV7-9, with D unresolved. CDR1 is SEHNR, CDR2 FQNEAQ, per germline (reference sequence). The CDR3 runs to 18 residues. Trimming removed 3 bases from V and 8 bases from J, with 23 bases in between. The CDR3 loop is CASSFRNIPGFYDSPLHF. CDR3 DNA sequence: TGTGCCAGCAGCTTCCGGAATATTCCGGGGTTTTATGATTCACCCCTCCACTTT.

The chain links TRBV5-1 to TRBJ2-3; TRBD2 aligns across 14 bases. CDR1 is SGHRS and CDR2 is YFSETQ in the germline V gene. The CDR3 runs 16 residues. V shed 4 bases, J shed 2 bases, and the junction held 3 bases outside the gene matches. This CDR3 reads CASSTGLAGDTDTQYF. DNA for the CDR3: TGCGCCAGCAGCACGGGACTAGCGGGGGACACAGATACGCAGTATTTT.

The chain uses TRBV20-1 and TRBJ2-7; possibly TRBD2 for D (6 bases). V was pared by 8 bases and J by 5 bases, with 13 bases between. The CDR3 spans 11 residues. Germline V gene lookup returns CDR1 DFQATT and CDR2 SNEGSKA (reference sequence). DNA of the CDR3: TGCAGTCCTACGGGGGACGACGAGCAGTACTTC. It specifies CSPTGDDEQYF.

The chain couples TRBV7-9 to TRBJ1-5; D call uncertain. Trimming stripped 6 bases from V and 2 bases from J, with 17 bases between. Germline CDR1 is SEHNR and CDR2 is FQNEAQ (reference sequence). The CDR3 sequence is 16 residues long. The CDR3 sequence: CASRVRPQEGNQPQHF. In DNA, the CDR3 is TGTGCCAGCAGGGTAAGGCCCCAGGAAGGCAATCAGCCCCAGCATTTT.

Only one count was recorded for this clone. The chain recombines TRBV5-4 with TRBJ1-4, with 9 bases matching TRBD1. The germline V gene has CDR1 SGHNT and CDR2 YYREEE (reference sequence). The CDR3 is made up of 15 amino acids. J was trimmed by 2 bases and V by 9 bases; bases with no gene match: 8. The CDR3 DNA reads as TGTGCCACACGTACAGGGGGCGCGACTAATGAAAAACTGTTTTTT. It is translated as CATRTGGATNEKLFF.

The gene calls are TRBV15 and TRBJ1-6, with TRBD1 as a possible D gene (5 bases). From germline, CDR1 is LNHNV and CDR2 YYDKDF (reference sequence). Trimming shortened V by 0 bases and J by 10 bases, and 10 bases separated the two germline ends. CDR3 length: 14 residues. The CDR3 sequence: CATSRDQEGSPLHF. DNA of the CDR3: TGTGCCACCAGCAGAGATCAGGAGGGGTCACCCCTCCACTTT.

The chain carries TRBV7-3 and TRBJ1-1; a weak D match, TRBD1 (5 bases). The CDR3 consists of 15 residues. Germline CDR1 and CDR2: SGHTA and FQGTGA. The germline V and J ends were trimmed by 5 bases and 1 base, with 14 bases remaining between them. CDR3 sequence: CASSPQTGSNTEAFF. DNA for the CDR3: TGTGCCAGCAGCCCGCAAACAGGCTCGAACACTGAAGCTTTCTTT.

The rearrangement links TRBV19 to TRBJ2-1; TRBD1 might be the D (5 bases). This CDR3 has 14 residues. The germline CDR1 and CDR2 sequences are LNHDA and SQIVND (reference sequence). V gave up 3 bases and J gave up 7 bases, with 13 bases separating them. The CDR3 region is CASSILDSRNEQFF. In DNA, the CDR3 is TGTGCCAGTAGTATCCTAGACAGTCGGAATGAGCAGTTCTTC.

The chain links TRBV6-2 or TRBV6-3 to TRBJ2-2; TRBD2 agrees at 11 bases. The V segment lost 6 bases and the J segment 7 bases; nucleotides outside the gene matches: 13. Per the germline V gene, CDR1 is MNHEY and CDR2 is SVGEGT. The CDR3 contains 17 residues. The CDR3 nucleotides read TGTGCCAGCAGCCCTATGGGTTTGCTAGCGGGGGGCGGGGAGCTGTTTTTT. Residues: CASSPMGLLAGGGELFF.

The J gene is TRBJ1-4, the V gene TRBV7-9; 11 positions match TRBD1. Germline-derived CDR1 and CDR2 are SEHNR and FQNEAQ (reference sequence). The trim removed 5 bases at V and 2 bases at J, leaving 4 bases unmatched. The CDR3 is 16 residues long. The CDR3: CASSKGQGVTNEKLFF. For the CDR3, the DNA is TGTGCCAGCAGCAAGGGACAGGGGGTCACTAATGAAAAACTGTTTTTT. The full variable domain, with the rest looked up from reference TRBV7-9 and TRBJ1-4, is DTGVSQNPRHKITKRGQNVTFRCDPISEHNRLYWYRQTLGQGPEFLTYFQNEAQLEKSRLLSDRFSAERPKGSFSTLEIQRTEQGDSAMYLCASSKGQGVTNEKLFFGSGTQLSVL.

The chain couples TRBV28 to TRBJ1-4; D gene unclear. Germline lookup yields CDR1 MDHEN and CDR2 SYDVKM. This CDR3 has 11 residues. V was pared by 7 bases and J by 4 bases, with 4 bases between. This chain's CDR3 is CASMSNEKLFF. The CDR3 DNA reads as TGTGCCAGCATGAGTAATGAAAAACTGTTTTTT.

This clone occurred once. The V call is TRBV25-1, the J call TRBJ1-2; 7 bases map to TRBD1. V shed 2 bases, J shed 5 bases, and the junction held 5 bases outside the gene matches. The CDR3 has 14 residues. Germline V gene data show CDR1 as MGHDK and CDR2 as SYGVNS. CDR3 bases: TGTGCCAGCAGTGAAGCCGGGACAGATTATGGCTACACCTTC. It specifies CASSEAGTDYGYTF.

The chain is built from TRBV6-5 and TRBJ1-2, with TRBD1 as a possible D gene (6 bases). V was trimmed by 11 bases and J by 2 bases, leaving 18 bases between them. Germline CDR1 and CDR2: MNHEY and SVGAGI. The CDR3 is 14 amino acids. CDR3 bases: TGTGCCTCCAAATGGGGGCAGGGGAACTATGGCTACACCTTC. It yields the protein CASKWGQGNYGYTF.

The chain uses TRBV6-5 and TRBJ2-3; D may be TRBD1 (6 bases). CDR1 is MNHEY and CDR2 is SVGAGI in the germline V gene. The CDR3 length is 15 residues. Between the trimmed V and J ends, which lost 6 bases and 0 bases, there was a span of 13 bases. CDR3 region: CASRRDRTSTDTQYF. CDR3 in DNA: TGTGCCAGCAGACGTGACAGGACTAGCACAGATACGCAGTATTTT.

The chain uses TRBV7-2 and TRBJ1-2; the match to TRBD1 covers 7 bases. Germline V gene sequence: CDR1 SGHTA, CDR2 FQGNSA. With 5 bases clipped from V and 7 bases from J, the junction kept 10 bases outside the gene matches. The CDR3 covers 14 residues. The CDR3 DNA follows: TGTGCCAGCAGCCCCGCAGGGGGGTCGGGTGGCTACACCTTC. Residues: CASSPAGGSGGYTF.